The TCR beta chain under discussion was sequenced for a study of vaccination effects on CD4 cells after COVID-19 (dated by TCRdb to the early 2020s). Some background on the complete study: Each participant got two doses of an mRNA SARS-CoV-2 vaccine, either BNT162b2 or mRNA-1273. Altogether, some ten COVID-19 convalescent patients and a few SARS-CoV-2-naive healthy vaccine recipients made up the full study. The Oncomine TCR Beta short-read assay on an Illumina iSeq 100 was used to sequence cultures from other donors in the study. SARS-CoV-2 spike-specific CD4+ TCR repertoires from before and after mRNA vaccination were compared in COVID-19 convalescent patients and in infection-naive vaccine recipients. Overall results and qualifications from the work: Clones induced by infection and clones induced by vaccination both contracted markedly at late timepoints after vaccination, which fits with T cell responses waning over time. The study was limited by a small number of convalescent patients and lacked early post-infection timepoints. In healthy vaccine recipients, vaccine-induced clones were almost all SARS-CoV-2 mono-reactive, with only 1 of 255 cross-reactive with common cold coronaviruses.

Library preparation employed the immunoSEQ multiplex PCR assay. TCR beta CDR3 sequencing was performed on DNA from the cultured, isolated CD4+ T cells. The original methods were these. Non-productive TCR sequences were removed, reads were trimmed to the CDR3 region, and CDR3s of at least 7 amino acids were retained. The MANAFEST web app was used to identify antigen-specific clonotypes by comparing expansion in peptide wells with expansion in reference cultures. To count as positive, a clone had to show expansion at FDR<0.05 compared with the reference and with all other wells, an odds ratio above 5, and a frequency above 0.1% in two replicate wells. A clonotype was defined as cross-reactive if the clonotype was significantly expanded both in SARS-CoV-2 spike wells and in at least one common cold coronavirus spike condition. Levenshtein distance calculated with the stringdist R package was used to assess CDR3 similarity, and unrooted trees were constructed with ape in R 3.6.1. TCRdb's version of the immuneACCESS table is confined to in-frame rearrangements and falls short of the full clone set. An unresolved V gene accounts for under half of the shortfall where checked; the remainder is of unknown origin. D and trimming come from the DNA, and the V and J calls and clone size come from that table. The sample table contains roughly 75,000 clones; only one count was recorded for 65% to 85% of them. The top ten clones comprise 4% of the sample.

To note about this clone: What this receptor recognizes is not known. Base quality data are lacking; no much larger clone is found one base away.

In the ViraFEST assay, PBMC were stimulated with viral peptide pools, and TCR sequencing was then used to find antigen-specific CD4+ T cell clonotypes based on their expansion. After around eleven days of culture, CD4+ T cells were isolated with the EasySep CD4+ T cell isolation kit. The absence of prior SARS-CoV-2 infection in healthy vaccine recipients was confirmed by negative nucleocapsid antibodies before and after vaccination. Over 1.5 million PBMC per well were cultured with around 9.8 ug/ml peptides in IMDM containing approximately 4.6% human AB serum, about 9 IU/ml IL-2 and gentamicin. Half of the culture medium was replaced with fresh IL-2-containing medium on days 3 and 7. Unless noted otherwise, every peptide stimulation condition was cultured in triplicate wells. PBMC were separated from whole blood using Ficoll-Paque Plus gradient centrifugation and were then either cryopreserved at -140C or used fresh. Overlapping peptide pools spanned the spike proteins of SARS-CoV-2 and the common cold coronaviruses HCoV-NL63, HCoV-OC43 and HCoV-229E. The QIAamp micro DNA kit was used to extract genomic DNA from the cultured CD4+ T cells.

The sample in question was CD4+ T cells from PBMCs cultured with HCoV-OC43 spike peptides, obtained before COVID-19 vaccination. This specimen's cell subset or site label, per the study, means: HCoV-OC43 spike overlapping peptide pool stimulation. The sequence came from a human donor who received a COVID-19 vaccine.

CDR3 protein: CASSPVWGSDSPLHF. The sequenced DNA is TGTGCCAGCTCACCAGTTTGGGGGTCGGACTCACCCCTCCACTTT. The rearranged segments are TRBV18 and TRBJ1-6; D gene: possibly TRBD1, on 5 matching bases. The germline V gene encodes CDR1 KGHSH and CDR2 LQKENI. Trimming costs V 2 bases and J 10 bases, and their ends lie 15 bases apart. Measured from the cysteine to the phenylalanine, the CDR3 is 15 residues long. Only the CDR3 portion is preserved as DNA: 45 bases, with reading frame beginning at the first base.